Each of the 29 T cell receptor beta chains below was sequenced from the same sample in a study of human T cells and chemical hapten exposure. TCRdb recomputed calls from the RACE reads with MiXCR, one row per CDR3 protein. The sample carries about 69,000 distinct CDR3 sequences, 10% recorded once. Time point defined: patch test 2, 6 weeks after DPC sensitization. The treatment here: therapeutic diphenylcyclopropenone sensitization with weekly scalp DPC. Here the sequenced sample was whole blood, taken in connection with sensitization to the hapten diphenylcyclopropenone (DPC). The receptors stem from a woman between 45 and 60 years old with alopecia areata. Some clones in this sample may be carry-over from other donors' samples.

The sample holds many counts of this clonotype. The chain joins TRBV29-1 to TRBJ2-7; TRBD2 matches 9 bases. This CDR3 is built from 13 residues. Trimming at V came to 3 bases and at J to 7 bases, leaving 7 bases not matched to a gene. Germline CDR1 reads SQVTM; CDR2 reads ANQGSEA. The CDR3 region has the DNA TGCAGCGTTGATATACTAGCGGGTGCTGAGCAGTACTTC. This translates into CSVDILAGAEQYF.

At least ten counts were recorded for this clonotype. V gene TRBV6-2 or TRBV6-3 combines with J gene TRBJ1-1; 7 nucleotides match TRBD1. The germline gives CDR1 MNHEY, CDR2 SVGEGT. The CDR3 runs 16 residues. With V trimmed by 2 bases and J by 2 bases, 8 bases remained unmatched. The CDR3 nucleotides are TGTGCCAGCAGTTACGCCTACAGGGGCCCCAACACTGAAGCTTTCTTT. Its protein product is CASSYAYRGPNTEAFF.

The rearrangement links TRBV5-5 to TRBJ1-5; D is undetermined. V gave up 4 bases and J gave up 0 bases, with 11 bases separating them. Germline CDR1 SGHKS, CDR2 YYEKEE (reference sequence). This CDR3 contains 15 residues. The chain's CDR3 is CASSALGYSNQPQHF. The DNA of the CDR3 is TGTGCCAGCAGCGCTCTGGGGTATAGCAATCAGCCCCAGCATTTT.

This clonotype was detected only a few times. This sequence joins TRBV3-1 and TRBJ2-2; D is ambiguous. CDR3 length: 16 amino acids. Germline CDR1 and CDR2: LGHDT and YNNKEL (reference sequence). Trimming left V 4 bases short and J 4 bases short, with 16 bases between. The CDR3: CASSRWTDLGTGELFF. The CDR3 coding sequence is TGTGCCAGCAGCCGATGGACGGATTTGGGCACCGGGGAGCTGTTTTTT.

This clonotype was recorded many times. The rearrangement uses TRBV28 and TRBJ2-1, with D unresolved. With 5 bases removed from V and 8 bases from J, the gap between germline ends came to 7 bases. Germline V gene lookup returns CDR1 MDHEN and CDR2 SYDVKM. CDR3 length: 11 residues. CDR3 region: CASSQIDEQFF. Here the CDR3 DNA reads TGTGCCAGCAGTCAAATAGATGAGCAGTTCTTC.

In this sample, this clonotype turned up many times. The chain combines TRBV2 with TRBJ2-2; D gene ambiguous. Germline V gene lookup returns CDR1 SNHLY and CDR2 FYNNEI. The CDR3 extends over 13 amino acids. With 3 bases removed from V and 3 bases from J, the gap between germline ends came to 5 bases. The CDR3 here is CASSEWHTGELFF. The DNA for the CDR3 is TGTGCCAGCAGTGAGTGGCACACCGGGGAGCTGTTTTTT. The variable domain in full, with the rest retrieved from reference TRBV2 and TRBJ2-2, is EPEVTQTPSHQVTQMGQEVILRCVPISNHLYFYWYRQILGQKVEFLVSFYNNEISEKSEIFDDQFSVERPDGSNFTLKIRSTKLEDSAMYFCASSEWHTGELFFGEGSRLTVL.

This clonotype has a count of ten or more. The CDR3 DNA reads TGCAGTGCTAGAGAACCAGGAAAATTCAATGAGCAGTTCTTC. Its protein is CSAREPGKFNEQFF. The chain links TRBV20-1 to TRBJ2-1; D not certain. The CDR3 covers 14 residues. Germline loops: CDR1 DFQATT, CDR2 SNEGSKA (reference sequence). V gave up 0 bases and J gave up 6 bases, with 12 bases separating them.

V gene TRBV3-1 combines with J gene TRBJ1-2, with D possibly TRBD1 on 5 matching bases. V dropped 4 bases and J dropped 4 bases, with 16 bases sitting between them. Per germline, CDR1 LGHDT and CDR2 YNNKEL (reference sequence). The CDR3 length is 15 residues. In DNA, the CDR3 is TGTGCCAGCAGCCCCAGGGCCTCTGGGAGCTATGGCTACACCTTC. It codes for CASSPRASGSYGYTF.

There are many counts of this clonotype. V and J are TRBV7-6 and TRBJ2-1, with D possibly matching TRBD1 (5 bases). The CDR3 is 16 amino acids. From germline, CDR1 is SGHVS and CDR2 FNYEAQ. V was shortened by 1 base and J by 5 bases, with 15 bases between the two germline ends. The CDR3 nucleotides read TGTGCCAGCAGCTTAGATACGGGCCAGGGCAACAATGAGCAGTTCTTC. Translation gives CASSLDTGQGNNEQFF.

This clonotype was seen a few times. J is TRBJ2-5 and V is TRBV20-1, with 7 bases fitting TRBD2. Germline V gene sequence: CDR1 DFQATT, CDR2 SNEGSKA (reference sequence). The CDR3 covers 17 residues. The V segment lost 0 bases and the J segment 4 bases; nucleotides outside the gene matches: 14. The CDR3 DNA reads as TGCAGTGCTAGAGATCTAACGGGGCGGGAGAAGGGAGAGACCCAGTACTTC. The encoded protein is CSARDLTGREKGETQYF.

This clonotype was seen a handful of times. The chain has TRBV3-1 and TRBJ1-2; a weak D match, TRBD1 (5 bases). Trimming took 3 bases from V and 4 from J, leaving 6 bases between them. This CDR3 spans 12 amino acids. Germline V gene data show CDR1 as LGHDT and CDR2 as YNNKEL (reference sequence). The CDR3 nucleotides are TGTGCCAGCAGCCAGGGGGTCTATGGCTACACCTTC. Amino acids: CASSQGVYGYTF. Looking up the rest from reference TRBV3-1 and TRBJ1-2 gives the full variable domain: DTAVSQTPKYLVTQMGNDKSIKCEQNLGHDTMYWYKQDSKKFLKIMFSYNNKELIINETVPNRFSPKSPDKAHLNLHINSLELGDSAVYFCASSQGVYGYTFGSGTRLTVV.

This clonotype was seen only a few times. V is TRBV7-9 and J is TRBJ2-5, with D hard to call. Germline V gives CDR1 SEHNR, CDR2 FQNEAQ (reference sequence). CDR3 size: 11 residues. V was cut by 5 bases and J by 5 bases, with 6 bases left in between. In DNA form, the CDR3 reads TGTGCCAGCAGCGAAGCGGAGACCCAGTACTTC. Protein product: CASSEAETQYF.

In its sample, this clonotype was seen many times. This chain uses TRBV20-1 with TRBJ1-1; TRBD1 matches at 9 bases. The CDR3 runs to 12 residues. J gave up 7 bases and V 5 bases, and 5 bases lay outside the gene matches. Germline CDR1 and CDR2: DFQATT and SNEGSKA (reference sequence). The CDR3 loop is CSAGTGRREAFF. DNA for the CDR3: TGCAGTGCTGGGACAGGGAGACGTGAAGCTTTCTTT.

This clonotype was picked up many times. The chain links TRBV11-2 to TRBJ1-5; tentative D call: TRBD1 (5 bases). Trimming cost V 1 base and J 6 bases, with 10 bases left between them. The CDR3 sequence is 14 residues long. CDR1 and CDR2 from the germline V gene are SGHAT and FQNNGV. CDR3 protein: CASSLGRGGQPQHF. DNA for the CDR3: TGTGCCAGCAGCTTAGGGAGGGGTGGTCAGCCCCAGCATTTT.

This clonotype was seen more than once but under ten times. The J gene is TRBJ2-1, the V gene TRBV6-1, with D hard to call. The length of the CDR3 is 15 residues. From germline, CDR1 is MNHNS and CDR2 SASEGT. V gave up 3 bases and J gave up 4 bases, with 13 bases separating them. CDR3 amino acids: CASSEDLRRYNEQFF. The CDR3 DNA follows: TGTGCCAGCAGTGAGGACCTGCGACGGTACAATGAGCAGTTCTTC.

Many counts were recorded for this clonotype. The J gene is TRBJ2-2, the V gene TRBV19; 7 bases map to TRBD1. Looked up from germline, CDR1 is LNHDA and CDR2 is SQIVND (reference sequence). Germline trimming cut 9 bases from V and 0 bases from J; bases unmatched to any gene: 4. CDR3 length equals 14 residues. The CDR3 spells CARDTGANTGELFF. The CDR3, as DNA: TGTGCCAGAGATACAGGGGCGAACACCGGGGAGCTGTTTTTT.

The chain uses TRBV10-2 and TRBJ2-1; a possible D gene is TRBD2 (5 bases). This CDR3 has 12 residues. Trimming removed 6 bases at V and 10 bases at J, with 13 bases between. Looked up from germline, CDR1 is WSHSY and CDR2 is SAAADI. The CDR3 bases are TGCGCCAGCAGCGTACTATTAGCGGAGCAGTTCTTC. It encodes CASSVLLAEQFF.

The chain links TRBV27 to TRBJ2-7, with D unclear. CDR1 is MNHEY, CDR2 SMNVEV, per germline (reference sequence). V was pared by 1 base and J by 4 bases, with 14 bases between. The CDR3 is made up of 15 amino acids. CDR3 sequence (DNA): TGTGCCAGCAGTTTATATCGCACGGCCAATTACGAGCAGTACTTC. Its protein product is CASSLYRTANYEQYF.

The CDR3 sequence is CASSPKEDLGDEQYF. CDR3 coding DNA: TGTGCCAGCAGCCCCAAGGAAGATCTGGGGGACGAGCAGTACTTC. The chain employs TRBV21-1 and TRBJ2-7; the DNA was not used to check the table's D call, TRBD1. TRBV21-1 is labeled a pseudogene. CDR3 length: 15 residues.

This clonotype was detected ten times or more. The CDR3 sequence: CASSEATPLETQYF. The CDR3, as DNA: TGTGCCAGCAGTGAAGCGACCCCTCTGGAGACCCAGTACTTC. The V call is TRBV2, the J call TRBJ2-5; the D is unclear. The CDR3 contains 14 residues. The germline V and J ends were trimmed by 0 bases and 5 bases, with 10 bases remaining between them. Looked up from germline, CDR1 is SNHLY and CDR2 is FYNNEI.

This clonotype was counted at least ten times. The V gene is TRBV18, the J gene TRBJ2-7; 13 bases match TRBD2. V was clipped by 2 bases and J by 2 bases; unmatched bases: 0. Germline CDR1 KGHSH, CDR2 LQKENI. This CDR3 region has 15 residues. CDR3 loop: CASSPGLAGAYEQYF. The CDR3 DNA follows: TGTGCCAGCTCACCAGGACTAGCGGGAGCCTACGAGCAGTACTTC.

At least ten counts were recorded for this clonotype. This chain uses TRBV30 with TRBJ1-4, with D perhaps matching TRBD1 (5 bases). The germline CDR1 and CDR2 sequences are GTSNPN and SVGIG (reference sequence). V gave up 8 bases and J gave up 5 bases, with 18 bases separating them. The CDR3 contains 14 residues. CDR3 sequence (DNA): TGTGCCCTGCCACTCGGGGGTTCAAATGAAAAACTGTTTTTT. This codes for CALPLGGSNEKLFF.

This clonotype was seen more than once but under ten times. The rearrangement uses TRBV3-1 and TRBJ1-1; maybe TRBD1 (5 bases). The germline CDR1 and CDR2 sequences are LGHDT and YNNKEL (reference sequence). V dropped 4 bases and J dropped 8 bases, with 14 bases sitting between them. The CDR3 spans 13 residues. Written as DNA, the CDR3 is TGTGCCAGCAGCCCCGGGACCGGGCAGGAAGCTTTCTTT. It encodes CASSPGTGQEAFF.

This clonotype was picked up many times. The chain recombines TRBV3-1 with TRBJ2-1; 12 nucleotides align to TRBD2. CDR1 and CDR2 from the germline V gene are LGHDT and YNNKEL (reference sequence). This CDR3 is built from 20 residues. The ends lost 1 base at V and 0 bases at J; junction bases unmatched: 10. CDR3 region: CASSQGLAGARIRSYNEQFF. CDR3 DNA sequence: TGTGCCAGCAGCCAAGGACTAGCGGGAGCCCGAATCCGCTCCTACAATGAGCAGTTCTTC.

The V gene is TRBV27, the J gene TRBJ2-5; either TRBD1 or TRBD2 may fit D (5 bases each). CDR1 is MNHEY and CDR2 is SMNVEV in the germline V gene (reference sequence). Trimming cost V 6 bases and J 2 bases, with 16 bases left between them. The CDR3 is 15 amino acids. CDR3 sequence reads: CASRPGTSYQETQYF. For the CDR3, the DNA is TGTGCCAGCAGGCCAGGGACCAGCTATCAAGAGACCCAGTACTTC.

The V call is TRBV29-1, the J call TRBJ1-1; D is undetermined. In germline, CDR1 is SQVTM, CDR2 ANQGSEA. This CDR3 has 11 amino acids. The germline V and J ends were trimmed by 7 bases and 4 bases, with 10 bases remaining between them. This CDR3 is CSGTSGTEAFF. The CDR3 DNA sequence: TGCAGCGGGACTTCGGGCACTGAAGCTTTCTTT.

This clonotype showed up many times. This sequence joins TRBV6-1 and TRBJ1-2; the D is unclear. The V gene's germline CDR1 is MNHNS and CDR2 SASEGT. The CDR3 loop spans 17 amino acids. Between the trimmed V and J ends, which lost 7 bases and 2 bases, there was a span of 23 bases. CDR3 DNA: TGTGCCAGCATCGGCATCCTGGAGGTCAGGAGAAACTATGGCTACACCTTC. Its protein product is CASIGILEVRRNYGYTF.

This clonotype was counted a few times. This chain uses TRBV6-2 or TRBV6-3 with TRBJ2-5; 14 bases align to TRBD2. After removal of 8 bases from V and 1 base from J, the junction contained 9 bases not matched to a gene. From germline, CDR1 is MNHEY and CDR2 SVGEGT. CDR3 length: 17 residues. CDR3: CASGTGLAGGFQETQYF. The CDR3 DNA sequence: TGTGCCAGCGGTACCGGACTAGCGGGAGGATTCCAAGAGACCCAGTACTTC.

This clonotype has at least ten counts. This rearrangement joins TRBV7-2 to TRBJ2-3, with 9 positions matching TRBD2. Per the germline V gene, CDR1 is SGHTA and CDR2 is FQGNSA. Trimming at V came to 4 bases and at J to 2 bases, leaving 1 base not matched to a gene. This CDR3 contains 14 residues. The CDR3 region is CASSWTSATDTQYF. For the CDR3, the DNA is TGTGCCAGCAGCTGGACTAGCGCCACAGATACGCAGTATTTT.